This record looks at one T cell receptor (beta chain) sequence and its context. These data originate in a study of blood T cell repertoires in COVID-19. In the study overall: PBMCs, B-cell-depleted T cells, or T cells were the source of the cDNA or gDNA that made up the material.

The data were produced by immunoSEQ multiplex PCR, yet TCRdb's version contains in-frame clones alone and is incomplete. The table shows about 260,000 clones, with more than 85% occurring only once. CDR1 is MDHEN, CDR2 SYDVKM, per germline. The J segment lost 1 base and the V segment lost 10 bases, leaving 8 bases of the junction unmatched. CDR3 length: 16 amino acids. The TCR comes from a woman aged 55-75 years with COVID-19, enrolled during active disease. The genes are TRBV28 and TRBJ2-3, with 13 bases that match TRBD2. The specimen sequenced was peripheral blood. Written as DNA, the CDR3 is TGTGCCACCTCCGGGACTAGCGGGATGGGCACAGATACGCAGTATTTT. Its translation: CATSGTSGMGTDTQYF. Drawing the rest from reference TRBV28 and TRBJ2-3, the complete variable domain is DVKVTQSSRYLVKRTGEKVFLECVQDMDHENMFWYRQDPGLGLRLIYFSYDVKMKEKGDIPEGYSVSREKKERFSLILESASTNQTSMYLCATSGTSGMGTDTQYFGPGTRLTVL.